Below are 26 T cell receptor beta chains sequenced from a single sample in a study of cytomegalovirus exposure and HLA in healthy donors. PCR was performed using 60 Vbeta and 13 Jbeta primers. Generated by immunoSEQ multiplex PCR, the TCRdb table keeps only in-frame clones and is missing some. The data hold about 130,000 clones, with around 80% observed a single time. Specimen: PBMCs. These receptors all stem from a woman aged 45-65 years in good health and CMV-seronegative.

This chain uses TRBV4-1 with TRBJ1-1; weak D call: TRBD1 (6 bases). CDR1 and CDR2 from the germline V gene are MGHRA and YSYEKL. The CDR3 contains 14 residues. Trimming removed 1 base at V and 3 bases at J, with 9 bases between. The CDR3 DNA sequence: TGCGCCAGCAGCCAAGTAACAGGGTACACTGAAGCTTTCTTT. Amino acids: CASSQVTGYTEAFF.

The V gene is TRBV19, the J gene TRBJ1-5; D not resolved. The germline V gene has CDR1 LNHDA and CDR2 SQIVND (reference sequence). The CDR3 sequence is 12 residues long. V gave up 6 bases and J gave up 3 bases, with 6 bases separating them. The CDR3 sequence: CASRYYNQPQHF. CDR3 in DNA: TGTGCCAGTAGGTATTACAATCAGCCCCAGCATTTT.

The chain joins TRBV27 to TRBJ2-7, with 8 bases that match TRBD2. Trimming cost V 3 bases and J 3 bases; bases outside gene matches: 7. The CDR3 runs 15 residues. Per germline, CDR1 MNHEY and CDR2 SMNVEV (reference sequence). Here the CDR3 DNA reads TGTGCCAGCAGTTTGGGGGCTAGCGGGCTCTACGAGCAGTACTTC. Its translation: CASSLGASGLYEQYF.

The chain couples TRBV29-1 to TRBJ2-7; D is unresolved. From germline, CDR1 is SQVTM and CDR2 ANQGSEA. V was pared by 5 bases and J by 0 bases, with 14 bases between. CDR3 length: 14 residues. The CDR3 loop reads CSVRQATSSYEQYF. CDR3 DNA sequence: TGCAGCGTTCGGCAGGCCACATCCTCCTACGAGCAGTACTTC.

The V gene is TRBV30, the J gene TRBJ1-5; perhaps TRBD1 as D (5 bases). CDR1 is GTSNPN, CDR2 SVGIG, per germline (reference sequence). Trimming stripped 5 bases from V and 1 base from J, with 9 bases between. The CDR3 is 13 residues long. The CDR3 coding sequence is TGTGCCTGGTCCGACAGAAGCAATCAGCCCCAGCATTTT. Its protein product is CAWSDRSNQPQHF.

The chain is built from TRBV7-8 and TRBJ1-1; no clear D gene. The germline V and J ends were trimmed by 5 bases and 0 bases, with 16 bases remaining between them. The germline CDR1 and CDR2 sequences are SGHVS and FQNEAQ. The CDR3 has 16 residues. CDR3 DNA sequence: TGTGCCAGCAGCCGAGGGCAGTTCCTAATGAACACTGAAGCTTTCTTT. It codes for CASSRGQFLMNTEAFF. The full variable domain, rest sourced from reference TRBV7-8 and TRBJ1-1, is GAGVSQSPRYKVAKRGQDVALRCDPISGHVSLFWYQQALGQGPEFLTYFQNEAQLDKSGLPSDRFFAERPEGSVSTLKIQRTQQEDSAVYLCASSRGQFLMNTEAFFGQGTRLTVV.

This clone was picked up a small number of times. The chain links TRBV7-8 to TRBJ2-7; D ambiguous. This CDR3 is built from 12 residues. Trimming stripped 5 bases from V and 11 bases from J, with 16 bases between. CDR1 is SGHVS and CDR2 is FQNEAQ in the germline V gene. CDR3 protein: CASSPGGRTKYF. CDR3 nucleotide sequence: TGTGCCAGCAGCCCTGGCGGCCGAACAAAGTACTTC.

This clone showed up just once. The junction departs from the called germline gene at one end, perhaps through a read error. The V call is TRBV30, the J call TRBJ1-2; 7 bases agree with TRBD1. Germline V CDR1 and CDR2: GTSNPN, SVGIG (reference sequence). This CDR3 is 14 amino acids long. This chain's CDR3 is CAWTRRTGHYGYPF. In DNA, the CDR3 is TGTGCCTGGACCAGGAGGACAGGCCACTATGGCTACCCCTTC. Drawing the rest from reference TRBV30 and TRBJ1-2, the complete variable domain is SQTIHQWPATLVQPVGSPLSLECTVEGTSNPNLYWYRQAAGRGLQLLFYSVGIGQISSEVPQNLSASRPQDRQFILSSKKLLLSDSGFYLCAWTRRTGHYGYPFGSGTRLTVV.

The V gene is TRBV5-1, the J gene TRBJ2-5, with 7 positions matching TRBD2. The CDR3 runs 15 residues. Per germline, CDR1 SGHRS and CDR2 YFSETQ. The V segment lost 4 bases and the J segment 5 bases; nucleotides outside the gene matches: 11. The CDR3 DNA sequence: TGCGCCAGCAGCGTGAGGGCCGGGGAGGGGGAGACCCAGTACTTC. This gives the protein CASSVRAGEGETQYF.

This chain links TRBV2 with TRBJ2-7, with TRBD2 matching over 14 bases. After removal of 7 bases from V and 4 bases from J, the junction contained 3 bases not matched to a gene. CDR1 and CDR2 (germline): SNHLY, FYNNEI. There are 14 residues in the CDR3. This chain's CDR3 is CASMGLAGVYEQYF. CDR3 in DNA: TGTGCCAGCATGGGACTAGCGGGAGTGTACGAGCAGTACTTC.

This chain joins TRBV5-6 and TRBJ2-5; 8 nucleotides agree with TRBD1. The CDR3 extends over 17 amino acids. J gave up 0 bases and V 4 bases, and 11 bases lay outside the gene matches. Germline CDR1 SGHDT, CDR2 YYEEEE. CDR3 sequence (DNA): TGTGCCAGCAGCCCGGCGGGCCGGGACAGGCACCAAGAGACCCAGTACTTC. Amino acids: CASSPAGRDRHQETQYF.

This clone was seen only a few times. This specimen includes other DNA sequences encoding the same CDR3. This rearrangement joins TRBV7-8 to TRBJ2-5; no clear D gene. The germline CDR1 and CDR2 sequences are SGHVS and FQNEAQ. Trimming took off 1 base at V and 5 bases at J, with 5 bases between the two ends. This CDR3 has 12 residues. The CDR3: CASSLVAETQYF. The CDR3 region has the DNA TGTGCCAGCAGCTTAGTGGCTGAGACCCAGTACTTC.

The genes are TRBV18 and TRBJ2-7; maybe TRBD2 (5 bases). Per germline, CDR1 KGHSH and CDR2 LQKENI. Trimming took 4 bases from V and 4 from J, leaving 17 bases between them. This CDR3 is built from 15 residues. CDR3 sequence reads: CASSRLLERSYEQYF. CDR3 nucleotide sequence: TGTGCCAGCTCACGACTACTAGAGCGGTCGTACGAGCAGTACTTC.

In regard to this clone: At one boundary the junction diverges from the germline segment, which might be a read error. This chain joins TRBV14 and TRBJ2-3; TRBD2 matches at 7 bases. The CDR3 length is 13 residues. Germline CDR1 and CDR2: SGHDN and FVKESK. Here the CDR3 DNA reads TGTGCCAGCAGCCCGACTAGCAGAGATACGCAGTATTTT. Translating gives CASSPTSRDTQYF.

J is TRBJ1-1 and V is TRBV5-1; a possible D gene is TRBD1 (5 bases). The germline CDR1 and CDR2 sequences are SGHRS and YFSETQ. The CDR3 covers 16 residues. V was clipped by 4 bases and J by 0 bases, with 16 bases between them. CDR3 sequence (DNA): TGCGCCAGCAGCGAACTGGGAGGGGAGATGAACACTGAAGCTTTCTTT. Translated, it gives CASSELGGEMNTEAFF.

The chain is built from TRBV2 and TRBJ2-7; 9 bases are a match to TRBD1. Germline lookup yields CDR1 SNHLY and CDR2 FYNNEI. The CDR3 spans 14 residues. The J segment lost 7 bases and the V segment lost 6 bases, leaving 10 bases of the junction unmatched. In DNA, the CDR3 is TGTGCCAGCAGGCGGACAGGGGAGACTTGGGAGCAGTACTTC. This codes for CASRRTGETWEQYF.

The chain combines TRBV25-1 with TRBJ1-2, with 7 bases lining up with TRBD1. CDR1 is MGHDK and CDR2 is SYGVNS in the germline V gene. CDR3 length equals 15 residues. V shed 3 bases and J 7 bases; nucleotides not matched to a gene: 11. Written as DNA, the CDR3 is TGTGCCAGCAGTGATCCCGGGAGGGGGCAAGGTGGCTACACCTTC. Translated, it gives CASSDPGRGQGGYTF.

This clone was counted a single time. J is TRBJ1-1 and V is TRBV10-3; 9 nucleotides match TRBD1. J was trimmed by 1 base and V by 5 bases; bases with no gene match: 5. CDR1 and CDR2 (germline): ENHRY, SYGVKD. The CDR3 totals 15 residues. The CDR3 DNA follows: TGTGCCATCAGTAACAGGGGGCGGGGGAACACTGAAGCTTTCTTT. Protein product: CAISNRGRGNTEAFF.

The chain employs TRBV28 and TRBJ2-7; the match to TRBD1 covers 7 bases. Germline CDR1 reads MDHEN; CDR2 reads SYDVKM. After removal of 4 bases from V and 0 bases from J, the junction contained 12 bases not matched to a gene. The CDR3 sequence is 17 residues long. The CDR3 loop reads CASSSLDRALNSYEQYF. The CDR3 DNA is TGTGCCAGCAGTTCACTCGACAGGGCCCTAAACTCCTACGAGCAGTACTTC.

CDR3 protein: CASSALGGGGGQPQHF. CDR3 coding DNA: TGTGCCAGCAGCGCGCTAGGGGGGGGCGGGGGTCAGCCCCAGCATTTT. The J gene is TRBJ1-5, the V gene TRBV7-8; weak D call: TRBD1 (6 bases). Germline V gene sequence: CDR1 SGHVS, CDR2 FQNEAQ. V dropped 5 bases and J dropped 6 bases, with 20 bases sitting between them. The CDR3 loop spans 16 amino acids.

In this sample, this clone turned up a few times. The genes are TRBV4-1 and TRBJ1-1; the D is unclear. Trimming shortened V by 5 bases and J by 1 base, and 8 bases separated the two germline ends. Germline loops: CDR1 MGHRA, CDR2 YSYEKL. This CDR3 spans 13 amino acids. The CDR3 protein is CASSVEGNTEAFF. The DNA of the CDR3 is TGCGCCAGCAGCGTGGAGGGGAACACTGAAGCTTTCTTT.

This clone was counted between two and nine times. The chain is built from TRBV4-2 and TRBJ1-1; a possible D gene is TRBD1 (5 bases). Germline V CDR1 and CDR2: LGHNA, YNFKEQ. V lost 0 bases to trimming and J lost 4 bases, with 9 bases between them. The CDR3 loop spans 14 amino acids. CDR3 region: CASSQEGGFTEAFF. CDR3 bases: TGTGCCAGCAGCCAAGAGGGGGGTTTCACTGAAGCTTTCTTT.

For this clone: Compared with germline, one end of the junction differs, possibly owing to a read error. CDR3 residues: CASSPGQEANYGYPF. In DNA, the CDR3 is TGTGCCAGTAGCCCCGGACAGGAAGCTAACTATGGCTACCCCTTC. The chain joins TRBV19 to TRBJ1-2, with 7 nucleotides matching TRBD1. Germline CDR1 and CDR2: LNHDA and SQIVND (reference sequence). The CDR3 has 15 amino acids.

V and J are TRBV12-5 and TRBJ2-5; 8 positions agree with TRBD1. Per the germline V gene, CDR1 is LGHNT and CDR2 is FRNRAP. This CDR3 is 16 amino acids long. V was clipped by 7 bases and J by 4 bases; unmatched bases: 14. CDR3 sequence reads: CASARPTGVHAETQYF. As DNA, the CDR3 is TGTGCTAGTGCTCGACCGACAGGGGTTCATGCAGAGACCCAGTACTTC. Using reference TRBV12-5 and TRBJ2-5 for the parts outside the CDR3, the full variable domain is DARVTQTPRHKVTEMGQEVTMRCQPILGHNTVFWYRQTMMQGLELLAYFRNRAPLDDSGMPKDRFSAEMPDATLATLKIQPSEPRDSAVYFCASARPTGVHAETQYFGPGTRLLVL.

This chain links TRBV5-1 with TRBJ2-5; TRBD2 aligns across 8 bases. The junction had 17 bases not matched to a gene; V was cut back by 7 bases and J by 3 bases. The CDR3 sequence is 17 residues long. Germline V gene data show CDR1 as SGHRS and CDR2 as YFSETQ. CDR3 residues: CASGLAPGLDFKETQYF. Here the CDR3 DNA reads TGCGCCAGCGGGTTGGCCCCGGGACTAGACTTCAAAGAGACCCAGTACTTC.

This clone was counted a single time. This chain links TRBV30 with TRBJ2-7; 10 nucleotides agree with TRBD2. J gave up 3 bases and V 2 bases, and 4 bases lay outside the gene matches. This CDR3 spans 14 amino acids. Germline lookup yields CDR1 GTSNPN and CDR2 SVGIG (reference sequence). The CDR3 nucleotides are TGTGCCTGGAGTCGGAGCGGGGGGGGCTACGAGCAGTACGTC. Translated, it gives CAWSRSGGGYEQYV.